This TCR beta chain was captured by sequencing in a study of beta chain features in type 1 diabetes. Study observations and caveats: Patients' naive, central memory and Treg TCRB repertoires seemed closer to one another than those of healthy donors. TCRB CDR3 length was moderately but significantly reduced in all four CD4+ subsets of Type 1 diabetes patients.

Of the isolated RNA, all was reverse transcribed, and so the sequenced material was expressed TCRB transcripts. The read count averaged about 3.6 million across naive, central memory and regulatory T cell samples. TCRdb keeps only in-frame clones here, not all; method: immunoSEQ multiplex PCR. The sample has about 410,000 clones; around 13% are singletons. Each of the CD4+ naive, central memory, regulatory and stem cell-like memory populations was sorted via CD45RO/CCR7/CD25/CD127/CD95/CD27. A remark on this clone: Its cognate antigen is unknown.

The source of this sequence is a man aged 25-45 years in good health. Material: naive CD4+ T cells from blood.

CDR3 nucleotide sequence: TGTGCCAGCAGCTTAGGGAATCTCCAAGAGACCCAGTACTTC. Translated: CASSLGNLQETQYF. V is TRBV5-6 and J is TRBJ2-5; D remains unclear. The CDR3 loop spans 14 amino acids. Germline loops: CDR1 SGHDT, CDR2 YYEEEE. Deletions cut 2 bases from V and 1 base from J, with 9 bases between. The full variable domain, rest sourced from reference TRBV5-6 and TRBJ2-5, is DAGVTQSPTHLIKTRGQQVTLRCSPKSGHDTVSWYQQALGQGPQFIFQYYEEEERQRGNFPDRFSGHQFPNYSSELNVNALLLGDSALYLCASSLGNLQETQYFGPGTRLLVL.